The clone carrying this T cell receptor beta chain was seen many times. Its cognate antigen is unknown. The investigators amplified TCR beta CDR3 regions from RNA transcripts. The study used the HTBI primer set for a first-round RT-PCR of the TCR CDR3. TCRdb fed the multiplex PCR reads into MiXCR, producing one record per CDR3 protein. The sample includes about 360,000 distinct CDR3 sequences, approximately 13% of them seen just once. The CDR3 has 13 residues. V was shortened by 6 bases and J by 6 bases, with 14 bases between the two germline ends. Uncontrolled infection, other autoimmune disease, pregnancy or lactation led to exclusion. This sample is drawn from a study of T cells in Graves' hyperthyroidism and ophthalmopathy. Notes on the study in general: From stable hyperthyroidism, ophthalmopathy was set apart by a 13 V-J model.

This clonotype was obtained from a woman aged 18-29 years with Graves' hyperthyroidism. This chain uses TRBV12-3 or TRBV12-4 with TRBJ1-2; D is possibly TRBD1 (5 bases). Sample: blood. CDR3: CASRPPGPDGYTF. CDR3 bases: TGTGCCAGCAGACCCCCAGGGCCGGATGGCTACACCTTC.